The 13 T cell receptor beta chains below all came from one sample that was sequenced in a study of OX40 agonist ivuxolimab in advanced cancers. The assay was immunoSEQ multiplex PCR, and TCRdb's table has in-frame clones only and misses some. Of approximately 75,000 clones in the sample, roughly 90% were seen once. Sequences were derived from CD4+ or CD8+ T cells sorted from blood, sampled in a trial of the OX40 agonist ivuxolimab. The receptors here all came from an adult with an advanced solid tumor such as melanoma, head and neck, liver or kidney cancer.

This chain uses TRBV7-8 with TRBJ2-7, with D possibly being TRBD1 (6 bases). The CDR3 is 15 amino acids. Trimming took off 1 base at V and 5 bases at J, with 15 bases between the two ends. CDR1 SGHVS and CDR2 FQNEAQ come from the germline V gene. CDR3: CASSLVVTGSNEQYF. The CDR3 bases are TGTGCCAGCAGCTTAGTTGTGACAGGTTCCAACGAGCAGTACTTC. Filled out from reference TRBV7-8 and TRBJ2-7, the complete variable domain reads GAGVSQSPRYKVAKRGQDVALRCDPISGHVSLFWYQQALGQGPEFLTYFQNEAQLDKSGLPSDRFFAERPEGSVSTLKIQRTQQEDSAVYLCASSLVVTGSNEQYFGPGTRLTVT.

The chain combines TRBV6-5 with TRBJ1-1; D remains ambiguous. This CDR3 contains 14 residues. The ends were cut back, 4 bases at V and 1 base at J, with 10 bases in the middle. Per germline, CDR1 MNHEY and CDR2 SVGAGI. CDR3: CASSSHSENTEAFF. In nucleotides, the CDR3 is TGTGCCAGCAGTTCCCACAGCGAGAACACTGAAGCTTTCTTT.

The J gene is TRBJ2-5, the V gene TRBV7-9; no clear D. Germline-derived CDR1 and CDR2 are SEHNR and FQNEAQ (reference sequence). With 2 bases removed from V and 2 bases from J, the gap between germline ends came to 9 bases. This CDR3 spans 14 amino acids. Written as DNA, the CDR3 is TGTGCCAGCAGCTTAATAGTACTGCAAGAGACCCAGTACTTC. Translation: CASSLIVLQETQYF.

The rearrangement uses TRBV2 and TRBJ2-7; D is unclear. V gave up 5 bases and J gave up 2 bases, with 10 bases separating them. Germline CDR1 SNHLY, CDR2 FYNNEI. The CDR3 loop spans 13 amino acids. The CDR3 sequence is CASSRTVPYEQYF. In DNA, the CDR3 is TGTGCCAGCAGTCGGACCGTCCCCTACGAGCAGTACTTC.

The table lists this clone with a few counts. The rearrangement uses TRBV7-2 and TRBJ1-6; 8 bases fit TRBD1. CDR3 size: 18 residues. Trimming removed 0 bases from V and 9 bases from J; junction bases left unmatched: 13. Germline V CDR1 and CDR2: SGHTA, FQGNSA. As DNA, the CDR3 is TGTGCCAGCAGCTTAGCCCTCATCGGACAGGGCGATAGTTCACCCCTCCACTTT. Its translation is CASSLALIGQGDSSPLHF.

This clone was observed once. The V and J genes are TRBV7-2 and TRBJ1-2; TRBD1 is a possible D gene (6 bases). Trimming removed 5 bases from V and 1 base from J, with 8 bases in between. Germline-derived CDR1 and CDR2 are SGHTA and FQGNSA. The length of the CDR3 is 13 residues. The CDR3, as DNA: TGTGCCAGCAGCCCACAGGGTAACTATGGCTACACCTTC. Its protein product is CASSPQGNYGYTF.

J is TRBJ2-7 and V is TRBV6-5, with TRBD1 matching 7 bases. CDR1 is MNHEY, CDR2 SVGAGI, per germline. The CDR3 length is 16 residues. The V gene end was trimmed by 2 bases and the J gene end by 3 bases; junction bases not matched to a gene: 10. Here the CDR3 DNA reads TGTGCCAGCAGTTACGGTGGGGGACAGATCCTCTACGAGCAGTACTTC. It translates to CASSYGGGQILYEQYF.

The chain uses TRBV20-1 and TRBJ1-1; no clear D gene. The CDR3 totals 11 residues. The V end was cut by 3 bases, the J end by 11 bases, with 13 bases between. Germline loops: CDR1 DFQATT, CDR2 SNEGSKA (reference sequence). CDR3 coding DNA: TGCAGTGCTAGGGAGACCGGGGTGGCTTTCTTT. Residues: CSARETGVAFF.

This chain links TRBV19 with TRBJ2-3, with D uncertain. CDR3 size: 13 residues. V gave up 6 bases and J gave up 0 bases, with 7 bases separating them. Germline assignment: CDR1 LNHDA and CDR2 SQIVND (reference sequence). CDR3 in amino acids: CASRQASTDTQYF. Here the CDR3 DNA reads TGTGCCAGTAGGCAGGCCAGCACAGATACGCAGTATTTT. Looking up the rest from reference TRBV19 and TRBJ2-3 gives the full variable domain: DGGITQSPKYLFRKEGQNVTLSCEQNLNHDAMYWYRQDPGQGLRLIYYSQIVNDFQKGDIAEGYSVSREKKESFPLTVTSAQKNPTAFYLCASRQASTDTQYFGPGTRLTVL.

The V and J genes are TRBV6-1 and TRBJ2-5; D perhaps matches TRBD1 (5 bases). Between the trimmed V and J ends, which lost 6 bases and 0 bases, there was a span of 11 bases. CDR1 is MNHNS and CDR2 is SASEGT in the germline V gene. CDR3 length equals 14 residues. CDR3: CASSGTGYQETQYF. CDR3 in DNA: TGTGCCAGCAGCGGCACAGGCTACCAAGAGACCCAGTACTTC.

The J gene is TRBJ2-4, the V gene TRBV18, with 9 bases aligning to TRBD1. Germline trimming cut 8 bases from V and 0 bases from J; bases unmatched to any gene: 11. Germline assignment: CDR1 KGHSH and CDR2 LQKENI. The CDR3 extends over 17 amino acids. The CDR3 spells CASRVQGAQIAKNIQYF. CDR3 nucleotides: TGTGCCAGCCGCGTACAGGGGGCGCAGATAGCCAAAAACATTCAGTACTTC.

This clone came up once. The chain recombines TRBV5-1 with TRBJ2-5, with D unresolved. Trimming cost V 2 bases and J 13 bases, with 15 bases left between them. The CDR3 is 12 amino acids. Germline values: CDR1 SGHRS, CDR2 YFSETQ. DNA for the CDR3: TGCGCCAGCAGCTTCGACACAGTGCCCAGGTACTTC. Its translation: CASSFDTVPRYF.

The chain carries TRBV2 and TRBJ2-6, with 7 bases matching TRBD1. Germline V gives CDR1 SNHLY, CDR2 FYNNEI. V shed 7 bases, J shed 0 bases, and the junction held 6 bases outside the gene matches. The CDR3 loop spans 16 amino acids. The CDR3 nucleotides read TGTGCCAGCACTTGGACAGGTTTCTCTGGGGCCAACGTCCTGACTTTC. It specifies CASTWTGFSGANVLTF.